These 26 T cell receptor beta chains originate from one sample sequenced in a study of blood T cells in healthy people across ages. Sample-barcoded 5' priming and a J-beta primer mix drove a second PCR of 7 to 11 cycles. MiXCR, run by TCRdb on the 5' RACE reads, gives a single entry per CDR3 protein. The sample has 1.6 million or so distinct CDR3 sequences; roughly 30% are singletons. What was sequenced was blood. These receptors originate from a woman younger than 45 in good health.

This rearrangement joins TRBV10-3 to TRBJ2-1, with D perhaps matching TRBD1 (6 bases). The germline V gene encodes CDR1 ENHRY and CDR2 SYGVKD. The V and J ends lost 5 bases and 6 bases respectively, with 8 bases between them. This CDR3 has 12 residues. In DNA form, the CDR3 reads TGTGCCATCAGTCGGACAGCCAATGAGCAGTTCTTC. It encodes CAISRTANEQFF.

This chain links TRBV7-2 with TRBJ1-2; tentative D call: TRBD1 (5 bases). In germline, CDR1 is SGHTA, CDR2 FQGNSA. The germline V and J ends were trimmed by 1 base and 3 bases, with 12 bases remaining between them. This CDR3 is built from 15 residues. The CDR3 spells CASSLDPRGDYGYTF. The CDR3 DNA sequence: TGTGCCAGCAGCTTAGATCCGCGGGGGGACTATGGCTACACCTTC.

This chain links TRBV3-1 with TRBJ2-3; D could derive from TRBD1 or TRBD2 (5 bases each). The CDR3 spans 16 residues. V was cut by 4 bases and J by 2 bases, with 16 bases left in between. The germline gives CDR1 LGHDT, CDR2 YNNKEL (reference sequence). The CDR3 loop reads CASSPGPSSPTDTQYF. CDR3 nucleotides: TGTGCCAGCAGCCCGGGGCCCTCGAGCCCCACAGATACGCAGTATTTT.

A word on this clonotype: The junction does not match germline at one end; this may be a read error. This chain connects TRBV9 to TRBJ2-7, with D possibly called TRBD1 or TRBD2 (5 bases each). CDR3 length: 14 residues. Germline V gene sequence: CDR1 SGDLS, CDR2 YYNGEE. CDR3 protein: CASSGGIVPYEQYF. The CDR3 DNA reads TGTGCCAGCAGCGGGGGGATAGTTCCCTATGAGCAGTACTTC.

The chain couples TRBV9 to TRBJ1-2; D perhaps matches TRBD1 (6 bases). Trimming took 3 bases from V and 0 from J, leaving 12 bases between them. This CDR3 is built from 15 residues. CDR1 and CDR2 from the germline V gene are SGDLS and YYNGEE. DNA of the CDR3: TGTGCCAGCAGCGGTAGTGACAGGACTAACTATGGCTACACCTTC. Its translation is CASSGSDRTNYGYTF.

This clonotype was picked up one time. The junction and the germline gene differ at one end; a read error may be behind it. DNA of the CDR3: TGTACCAGCAGTTATGGGACAGGGGGGCTGAGGGAACAGTACTTC. Its protein product is CTSSYGTGGLREQYF. This chain links TRBV6-5 with TRBJ2-7, with TRBD1 matching 11 bases. Germline CDR1 and CDR2: MNHEY and SVGAGI. The CDR3 is 15 amino acids.

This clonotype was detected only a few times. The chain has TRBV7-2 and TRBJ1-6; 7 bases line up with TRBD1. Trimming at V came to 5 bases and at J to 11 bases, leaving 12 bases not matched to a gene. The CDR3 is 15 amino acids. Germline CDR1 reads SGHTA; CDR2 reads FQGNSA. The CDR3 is CASSGTGSGGPPLHF. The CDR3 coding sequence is TGTGCCAGCAGCGGAACCGGGTCAGGGGGTCCACCCCTCCACTTT.

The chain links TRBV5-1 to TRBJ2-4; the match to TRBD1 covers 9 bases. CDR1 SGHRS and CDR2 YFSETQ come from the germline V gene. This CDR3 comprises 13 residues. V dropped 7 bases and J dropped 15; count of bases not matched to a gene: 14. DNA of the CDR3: TGCGCCAGCGGACAGGGGCTTAACTACGAGCTGTACTTC. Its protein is CASGQGLNYELYF.

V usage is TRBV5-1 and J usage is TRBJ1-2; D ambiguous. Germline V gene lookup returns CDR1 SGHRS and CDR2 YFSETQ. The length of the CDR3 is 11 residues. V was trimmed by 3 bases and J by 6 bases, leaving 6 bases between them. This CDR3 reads CASSSGNGYTF. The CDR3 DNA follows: TGCGCCAGCAGCTCGGGGAATGGCTACACCTTC.

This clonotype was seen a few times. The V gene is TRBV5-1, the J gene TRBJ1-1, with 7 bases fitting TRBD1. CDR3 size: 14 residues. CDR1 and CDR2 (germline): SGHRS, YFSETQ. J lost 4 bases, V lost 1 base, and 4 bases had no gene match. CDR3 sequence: CASSLTGEATEAFF. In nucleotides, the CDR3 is TGCGCCAGCAGCTTGACAGGGGAGGCCACTGAAGCTTTCTTT.

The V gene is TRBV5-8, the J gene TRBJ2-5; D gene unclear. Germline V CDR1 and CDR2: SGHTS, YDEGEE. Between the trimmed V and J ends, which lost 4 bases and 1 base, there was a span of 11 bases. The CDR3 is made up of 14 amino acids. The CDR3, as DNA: TGTGCCAGCAGCCTCAAACTCTCCCAAGAGACCCAGTACTTC. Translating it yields CASSLKLSQETQYF. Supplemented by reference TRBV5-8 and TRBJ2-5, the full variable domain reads EAGVTQSPTHLIKTRGQQATLRCSPISGHTSVYWYQQALGLGLQFLLWYDEGEERNRGNFPPRFSGRQFPNYSSELNVNALELEDSALYLCASSLKLSQETQYFGPGTRLLVL.

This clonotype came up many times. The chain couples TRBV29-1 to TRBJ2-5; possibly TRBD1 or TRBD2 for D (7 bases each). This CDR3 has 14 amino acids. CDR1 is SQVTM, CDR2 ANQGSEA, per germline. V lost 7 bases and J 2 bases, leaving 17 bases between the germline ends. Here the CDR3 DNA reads TGCAGCGCCTCAACCCAGGGGGGGCAAGAGACCCAGTACTTC. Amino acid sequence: CSASTQGGQETQYF.

CDR3 DNA sequence: TGTGCCAGCAGCTCCTTGGGGCCTAATGAAAAACTGTTTTTT. This gives the protein CASSSLGPNEKLFF. This chain joins TRBV7-9 and TRBJ1-4; D may be TRBD1 (5 bases). CDR3 size: 14 residues. The germline CDR1 and CDR2 sequences are SEHNR and FQNEAQ (reference sequence). V gave up 4 bases and J gave up 3 bases, with 9 bases separating them.

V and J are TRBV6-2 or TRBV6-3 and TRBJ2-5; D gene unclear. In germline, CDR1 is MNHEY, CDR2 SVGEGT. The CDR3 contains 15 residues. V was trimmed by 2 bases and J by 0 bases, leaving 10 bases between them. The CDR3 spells CASSYPDWYQETQYF. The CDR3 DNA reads TGTGCCAGCAGTTACCCAGATTGGTACCAAGAGACCCAGTACTTC.

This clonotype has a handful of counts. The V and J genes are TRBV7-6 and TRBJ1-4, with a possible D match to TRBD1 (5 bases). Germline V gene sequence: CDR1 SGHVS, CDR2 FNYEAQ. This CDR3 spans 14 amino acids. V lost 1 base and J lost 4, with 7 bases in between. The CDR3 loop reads CASSLGRVNEKLFF. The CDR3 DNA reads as TGTGCCAGCAGCTTAGGCAGGGTTAATGAAAAACTGTTTTTT.

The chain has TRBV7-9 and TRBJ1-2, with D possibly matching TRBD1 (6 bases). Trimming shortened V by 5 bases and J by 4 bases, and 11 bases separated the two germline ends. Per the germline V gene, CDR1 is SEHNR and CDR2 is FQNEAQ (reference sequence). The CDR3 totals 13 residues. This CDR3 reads CASSPGGPYGYTF. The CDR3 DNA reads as TGTGCCAGCAGCCCGGGGGGGCCCTATGGCTACACCTTC.

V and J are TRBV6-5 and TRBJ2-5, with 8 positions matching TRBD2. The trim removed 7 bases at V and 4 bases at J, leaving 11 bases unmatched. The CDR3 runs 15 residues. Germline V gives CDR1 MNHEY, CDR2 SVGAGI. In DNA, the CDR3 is TGTGCCAGCAAGTACGGGAGGGCCGGCCGAGAGACCCAGTACTTC. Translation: CASKYGRAGRETQYF.

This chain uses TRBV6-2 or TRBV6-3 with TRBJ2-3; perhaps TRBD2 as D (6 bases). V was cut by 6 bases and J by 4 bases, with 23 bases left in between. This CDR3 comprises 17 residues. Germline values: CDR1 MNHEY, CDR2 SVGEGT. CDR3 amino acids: CASRPWRGPRMADTQYF. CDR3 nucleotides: TGTGCCAGCAGACCGTGGAGGGGCCCAAGAATGGCAGATACGCAGTATTTT.

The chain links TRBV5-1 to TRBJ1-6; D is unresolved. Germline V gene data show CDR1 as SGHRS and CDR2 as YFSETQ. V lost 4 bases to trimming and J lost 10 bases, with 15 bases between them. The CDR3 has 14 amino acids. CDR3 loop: CASSKDVRSSPLHF. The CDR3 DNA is TGCGCCAGCAGCAAAGATGTGAGAAGCTCACCCCTCCACTTT. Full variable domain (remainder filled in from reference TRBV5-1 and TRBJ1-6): KAGVTQTPRYLIKTRGQQVTLSCSPISGHRSVSWYQQTPGQGLQFLFEYFSETQRNKGNFPGRFSGRQFSNSRSEMNVSTLELGDSALYLCASSKDVRSSPLHFGNGTRLTVT.

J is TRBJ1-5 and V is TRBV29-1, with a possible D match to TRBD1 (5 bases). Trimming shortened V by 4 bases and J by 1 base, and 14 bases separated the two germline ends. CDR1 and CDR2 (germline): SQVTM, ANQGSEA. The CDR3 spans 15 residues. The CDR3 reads CSVVRDGQSNQPQHF. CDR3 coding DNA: TGCAGCGTTGTACGGGACGGACAAAGCAATCAGCCCCAGCATTTT. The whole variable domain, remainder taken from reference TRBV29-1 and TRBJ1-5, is SAVISQKPSRDICQRGTSLTIQCQVDSQVTMMFWYRQQPGQSLTLIATANQGSEATYESGFVIDKFPISRPNLTFSTLTVSNMSPEDSSIYLCSVVRDGQSNQPQHFGDGTRLSIL.

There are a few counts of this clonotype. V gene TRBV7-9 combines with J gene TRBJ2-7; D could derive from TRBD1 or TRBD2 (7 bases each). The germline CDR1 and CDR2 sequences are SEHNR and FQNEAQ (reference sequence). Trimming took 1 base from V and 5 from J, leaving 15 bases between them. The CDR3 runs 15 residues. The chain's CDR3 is CASSLGVGGGDEQYF. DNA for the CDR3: TGTGCCAGCAGCTTAGGCGTGGGAGGGGGCGACGAGCAGTACTTC.

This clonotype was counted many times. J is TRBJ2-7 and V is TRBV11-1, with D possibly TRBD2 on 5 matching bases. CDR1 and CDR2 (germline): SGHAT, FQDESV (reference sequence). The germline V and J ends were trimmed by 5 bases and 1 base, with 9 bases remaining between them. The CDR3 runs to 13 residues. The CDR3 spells CASSPRGSYEQYF. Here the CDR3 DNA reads TGTGCCAGCAGCCCCCGGGGTTCCTACGAGCAGTACTTC. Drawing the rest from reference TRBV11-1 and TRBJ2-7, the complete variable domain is EAEVAQSPRYKITEKSQAVAFWCDPISGHATLYWYRQILGQGPELLVQFQDESVVDDSQLPKDRFSAERLKGVDSTLKIQPAELGDSAMYLCASSPRGSYEQYFGPGTRLTVT.

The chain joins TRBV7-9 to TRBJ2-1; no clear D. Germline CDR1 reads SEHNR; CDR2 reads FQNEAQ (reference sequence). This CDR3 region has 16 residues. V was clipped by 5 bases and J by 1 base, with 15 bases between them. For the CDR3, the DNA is TGTGCCAGCAGCCCTCCATCATCGATATCCTACAATGAGCAGTTCTTC. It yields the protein CASSPPSSISYNEQFF.

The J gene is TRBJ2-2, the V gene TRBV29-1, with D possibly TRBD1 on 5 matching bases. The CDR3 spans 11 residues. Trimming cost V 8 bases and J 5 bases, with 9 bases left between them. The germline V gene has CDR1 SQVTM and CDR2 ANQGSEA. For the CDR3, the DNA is TGCAGCTTCAGGGATACCGGGGAGCTGTTTTTT. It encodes CSFRDTGELFF.

CDR3 protein: CACKETVYGYTF. DNA for the CDR3: TGTGCCTGTAAAGAGACAGTCTATGGCTACACCTTC. This rearrangement joins TRBV30 to TRBJ1-2, with D possibly matching TRBD1 (5 bases). Germline CDR1 is GTSNPN and CDR2 is SVGIG (reference sequence). This CDR3 has 12 residues. V shed 6 bases and J shed 4 bases, with 12 bases lying between them.

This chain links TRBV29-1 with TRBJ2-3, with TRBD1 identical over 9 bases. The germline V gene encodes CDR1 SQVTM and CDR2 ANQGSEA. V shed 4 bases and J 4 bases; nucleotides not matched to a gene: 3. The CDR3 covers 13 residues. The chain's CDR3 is CSVGQGGADTQYF. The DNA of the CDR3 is TGCAGCGTTGGACAGGGGGGCGCAGATACGCAGTATTTT.